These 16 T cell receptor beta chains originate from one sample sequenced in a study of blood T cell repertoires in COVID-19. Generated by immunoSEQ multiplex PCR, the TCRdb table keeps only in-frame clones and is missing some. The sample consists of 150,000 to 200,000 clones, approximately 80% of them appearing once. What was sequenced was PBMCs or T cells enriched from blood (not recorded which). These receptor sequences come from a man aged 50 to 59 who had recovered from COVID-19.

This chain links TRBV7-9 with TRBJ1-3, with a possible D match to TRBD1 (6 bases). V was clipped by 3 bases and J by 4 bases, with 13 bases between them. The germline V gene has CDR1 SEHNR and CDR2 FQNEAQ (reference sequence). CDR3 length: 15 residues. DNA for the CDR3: TGTGCCAGCAGCTTTGGACAGAATACGGGAAACACCATATATTTT. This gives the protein CASSFGQNTGNTIYF.

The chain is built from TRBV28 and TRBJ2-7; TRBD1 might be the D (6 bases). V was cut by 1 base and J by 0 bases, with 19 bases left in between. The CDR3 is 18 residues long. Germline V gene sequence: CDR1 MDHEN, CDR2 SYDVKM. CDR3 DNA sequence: TGTGCCAGCAGTTTATTGGGTCTGTTGACAGGCATCTCCTACGAGCAGTACTTC. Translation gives CASSLLGLLTGISYEQYF.

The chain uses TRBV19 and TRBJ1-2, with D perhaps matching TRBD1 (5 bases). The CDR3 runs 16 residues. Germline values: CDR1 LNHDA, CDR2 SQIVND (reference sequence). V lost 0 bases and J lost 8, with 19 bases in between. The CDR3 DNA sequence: TGTGCCAGTAGTATAGAAGTCGGCGGGGCCCCTAGGGGCTACACCTTC. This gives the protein CASSIEVGGAPRGYTF.

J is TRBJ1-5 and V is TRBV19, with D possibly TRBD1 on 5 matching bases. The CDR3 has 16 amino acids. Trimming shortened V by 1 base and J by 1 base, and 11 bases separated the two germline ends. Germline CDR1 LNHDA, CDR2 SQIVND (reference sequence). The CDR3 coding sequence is TGTGCCAGTAGTATAGGGGCCAGGGTGAGCAATCAGCCCCAGCATTTT. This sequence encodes CASSIGARVSNQPQHF.

CDR3 in amino acids: CSVQTGVSNQPQHF. The CDR3 bases are TGCAGCGTCCAAACAGGGGTTAGCAATCAGCCCCAGCATTTT. The chain couples TRBV29-1 to TRBJ1-5; 7 bases line up with TRBD1. J lost 0 bases, V lost 6 bases, and 5 bases had no gene match. The CDR3 is 14 residues long. Germline CDR1 reads SQVTM; CDR2 reads ANQGSEA.

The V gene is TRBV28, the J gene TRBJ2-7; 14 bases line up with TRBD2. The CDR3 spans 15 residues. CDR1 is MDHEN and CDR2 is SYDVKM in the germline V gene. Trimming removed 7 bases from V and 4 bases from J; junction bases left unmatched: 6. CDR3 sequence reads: CASNLGTSGRYEQYF. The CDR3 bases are TGTGCCAGCAACCTAGGGACTAGCGGGAGATACGAGCAGTACTTC. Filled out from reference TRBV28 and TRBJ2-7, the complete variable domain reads DVKVTQSSRYLVKRTGEKVFLECVQDMDHENMFWYRQDPGLGLRLIYFSYDVKMKEKGDIPEGYSVSREKKERFSLILESASTNQTSMYLCASNLGTSGRYEQYFGPGTRLTVT.

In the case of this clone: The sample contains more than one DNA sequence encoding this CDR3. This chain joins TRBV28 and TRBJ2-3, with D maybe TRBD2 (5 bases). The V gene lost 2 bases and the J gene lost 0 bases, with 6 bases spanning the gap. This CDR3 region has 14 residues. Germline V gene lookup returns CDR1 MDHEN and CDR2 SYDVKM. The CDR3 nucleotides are TGTGCCAGCAGTTTAGGCGGGAGCACAGATACGCAGTATTTT. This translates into CASSLGGSTDTQYF.

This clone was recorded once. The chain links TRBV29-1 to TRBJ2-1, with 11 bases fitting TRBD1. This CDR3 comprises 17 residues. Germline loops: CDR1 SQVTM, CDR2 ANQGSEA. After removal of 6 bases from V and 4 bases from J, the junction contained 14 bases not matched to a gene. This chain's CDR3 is CSVGRGVGTGGYNEQFF. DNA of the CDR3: TGCAGCGTCGGTAGGGGTGTCGGGACAGGGGGTTACAATGAGCAGTTCTTC.

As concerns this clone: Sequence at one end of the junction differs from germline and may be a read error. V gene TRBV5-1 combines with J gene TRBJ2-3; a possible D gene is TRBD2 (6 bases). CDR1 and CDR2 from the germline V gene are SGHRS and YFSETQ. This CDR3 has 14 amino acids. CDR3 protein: CASGLGGERATQYF. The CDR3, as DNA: TGCGCCAGCGGCTTGGGCGGGGAACGAGCTACGCAGTATTTT. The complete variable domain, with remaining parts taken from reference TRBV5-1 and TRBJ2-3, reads KAGVTQTPRYLIKTRGQQVTLSCSPISGHRSVSWYQQTPGQGLQFLFEYFSETQRNKGNFPGRFSGRQFSNSRSEMNVSTLELGDSALYLCASGLGGERATQYFGPGTRLTVL.

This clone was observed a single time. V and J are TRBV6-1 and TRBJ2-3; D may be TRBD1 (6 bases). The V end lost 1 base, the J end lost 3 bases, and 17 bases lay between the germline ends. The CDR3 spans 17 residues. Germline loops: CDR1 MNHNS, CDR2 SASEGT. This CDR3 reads CASSEVPGHWRTDTQYF. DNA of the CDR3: TGTGCCAGCAGTGAAGTACCGGGACACTGGAGGACAGATACGCAGTATTTT.

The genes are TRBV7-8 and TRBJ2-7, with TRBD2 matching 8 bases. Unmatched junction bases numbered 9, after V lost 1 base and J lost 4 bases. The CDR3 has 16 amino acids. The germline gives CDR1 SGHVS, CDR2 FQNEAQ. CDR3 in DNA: TGTGCCAGCAGCTTAGGGGGGGCGGGGGGCCAGTACGAGCAGTACTTC. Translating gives CASSLGGAGGQYEQYF.

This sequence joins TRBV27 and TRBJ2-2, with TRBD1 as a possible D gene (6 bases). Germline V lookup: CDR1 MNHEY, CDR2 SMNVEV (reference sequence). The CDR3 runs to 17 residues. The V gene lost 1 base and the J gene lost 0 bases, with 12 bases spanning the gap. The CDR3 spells CASSLFGRGANTGELFF. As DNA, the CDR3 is TGTGCCAGCAGTTTATTCGGCAGGGGTGCGAACACCGGGGAGCTGTTTTTT.

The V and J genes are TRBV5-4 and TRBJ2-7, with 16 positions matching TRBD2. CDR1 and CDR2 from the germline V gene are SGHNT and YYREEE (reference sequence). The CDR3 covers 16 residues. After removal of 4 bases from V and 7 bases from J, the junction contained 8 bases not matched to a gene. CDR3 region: CASSGGLAGGRGEQYF. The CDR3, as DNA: TGTGCCAGCAGCGGGGGACTAGCGGGAGGGCGCGGTGAGCAGTACTTC.

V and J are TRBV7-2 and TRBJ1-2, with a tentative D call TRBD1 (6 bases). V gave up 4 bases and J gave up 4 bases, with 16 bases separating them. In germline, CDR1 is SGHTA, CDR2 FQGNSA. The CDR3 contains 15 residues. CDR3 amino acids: CASSSYGQGSYGYTF. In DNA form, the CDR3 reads TGTGCCAGCAGCTCGTATGGGCAGGGGAGCTATGGCTACACCTTC.

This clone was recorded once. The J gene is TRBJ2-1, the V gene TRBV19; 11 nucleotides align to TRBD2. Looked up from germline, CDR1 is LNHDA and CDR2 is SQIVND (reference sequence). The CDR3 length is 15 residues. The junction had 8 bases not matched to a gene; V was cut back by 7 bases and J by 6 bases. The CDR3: CASTILAGGSNEQFF. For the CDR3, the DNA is TGTGCCAGTACCATCCTAGCGGGAGGATCCAATGAGCAGTTCTTC. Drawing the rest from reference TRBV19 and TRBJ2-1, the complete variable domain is DGGITQSPKYLFRKEGQNVTLSCEQNLNHDAMYWYRQDPGQGLRLIYYSQIVNDFQKGDIAEGYSVSREKKESFPLTVTSAQKNPTAFYLCASTILAGGSNEQFFGPGTRLTVL.

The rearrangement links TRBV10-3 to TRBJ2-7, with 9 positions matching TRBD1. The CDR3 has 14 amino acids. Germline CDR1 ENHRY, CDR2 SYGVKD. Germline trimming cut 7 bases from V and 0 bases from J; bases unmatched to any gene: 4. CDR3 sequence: CAITGTGSSYEQYF. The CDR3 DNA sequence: TGTGCCATCACGGGGACAGGGAGCTCCTACGAGCAGTACTTC.